The sequence of this T cell receptor (beta chain) was determined in a study of shared clonotypes between healthy human individuals. Per germline, CDR1 SNHLY and CDR2 FYNNEI. The V end lost 6 bases, the J end lost 2 bases, and 18 bases lay between the germline ends. The CDR3 consists of 16 residues. The assay was immunoSEQ multiplex PCR, and TCRdb's table has in-frame clones only and misses some. The sample has hundreds of thousands of clones; 90% to 97% are singletons. The sequencing input was memory CD8+ T cells sorted from blood. Subset meaning: CD45RO+ cells pooled with CCR7-negative TemRA cells. The sequence was obtained from a man aged 25 to 40 in good health. This chain joins TRBV2 and TRBJ2-3; D may match TRBD1 or TRBD2 (6 bases each). CDR3 nucleotides: TGTGCCAGCAGGAGAGGGGGGAGCACCTACACAGATACGCAGTATTTT. It specifies CASRRGGSTYTDTQYF.